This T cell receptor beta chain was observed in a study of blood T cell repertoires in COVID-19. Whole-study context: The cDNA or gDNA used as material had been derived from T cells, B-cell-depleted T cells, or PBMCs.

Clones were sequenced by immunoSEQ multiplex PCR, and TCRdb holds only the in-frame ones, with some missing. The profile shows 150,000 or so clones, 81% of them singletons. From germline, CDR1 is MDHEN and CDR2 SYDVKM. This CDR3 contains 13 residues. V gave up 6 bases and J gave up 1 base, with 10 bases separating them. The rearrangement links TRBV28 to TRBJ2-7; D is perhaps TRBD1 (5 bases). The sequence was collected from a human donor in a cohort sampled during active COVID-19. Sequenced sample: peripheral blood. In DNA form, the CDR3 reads TGTGCCAGCAGGGAGACAGTTTCCTACGAGCAGTACTTC. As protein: CASRETVSYEQYF.